This passage covers 17 T cell receptor beta chains from one sample sequenced in a study of T cell repertoires in cytomegalovirus infection. A single record per CDR3 protein comes from TCRdb applying MiXCR to the reads. Here the sample spans 200,000 to 250,000 distinct CDR3 sequences, less than 50% being singletons. No antigen has been identified for these receptors. The specimen comprised CD8+ T cells from cultured PBMCs, sampled from culture after CMV antigen stimulation. The origin of the receptors is a human donor in good health (CMV status not recorded). Some clones in this sample may be carry-over from other donors' samples.

This clonotype was counted between two and nine times. This sequence joins TRBV2 and TRBJ2-5; D not certain. V dropped 6 bases and J dropped 1 base, with 18 bases sitting between them. The CDR3 totals 16 residues. Germline assignment: CDR1 SNHLY and CDR2 FYNNEI. In nucleotides, the CDR3 is TGTGCCAGCAGGGAACGCGAGACCCGATTCCAAGAGACCCAGTACTTC. Translation gives CASRERETRFQETQYF.

In regard to this clonotype: With a much larger clone just one base away, this may be a read error. V and J are TRBV7-9 and TRBJ1-1, with 7 positions matching TRBD1. J was trimmed by 1 base and V by 2 bases; bases with no gene match: 1. The CDR3 runs to 14 residues. Per germline, CDR1 SEHNR and CDR2 FQNEAQ (reference sequence). The CDR3 region is CASSLPGGNTEAFF. The CDR3 DNA is TGTGCCAGCAGCTTACCAGGGGGGAACACTGAAGCTTTCTTT.

There are a few counts of this clonotype. This chain's CDR3 is CASSPQGDEQYF. Here the CDR3 DNA reads TGTGCCAGCAGTCCCCAGGGTGATGAGCAGTACTTC. The V call is TRBV28, the J call TRBJ2-7, with D maybe TRBD1 (5 bases). Trimming shortened V by 5 bases and J by 7 bases, and 12 bases separated the two germline ends. CDR3 size: 12 residues. CDR1 is MDHEN and CDR2 is SYDVKM in the germline V gene.

To note about this clonotype: This may come from a read error, since a much larger clone is one base off. The CDR3 sequence: CASRLGSRGIYEQYF. CDR3 nucleotides: TGTGCCAGCAGGTTAGGGTCACGCGGGATCTACGAGCAGTACTTC. The chain links TRBV7-2 to TRBJ2-7; D might be TRBD2 (6 bases). Germline values: CDR1 SGHTA, CDR2 FQGNSA. This CDR3 contains 15 residues.

The chain couples TRBV7-9 to TRBJ2-7, with D tentatively TRBD1 or TRBD2 (5 bases each). V gave up 3 bases and J gave up 2 bases, with 23 bases separating them. Germline CDR1 reads SEHNR; CDR2 reads FQNEAQ (reference sequence). The CDR3 spans 18 residues. The CDR3 DNA follows: TGTGCCAGCAGCTTCCAAACCGGGACGGAGACCCCAACCTACGAGCAGTACTTC. Translated, it gives CASSFQTGTETPTYEQYF.

This clonotype occurred a few times. This sequence joins TRBV4-2 and TRBJ2-3; D gene unclear. Germline V gene sequence: CDR1 LGHNA, CDR2 YNFKEQ. The CDR3 has 14 residues. Trimming removed 3 bases at V and 0 bases at J, with 7 bases between. The chain's CDR3 is CASSHGRSTDTQYF. CDR3 DNA: TGTGCCAGCAGCCATGGTAGGAGCACAGATACGCAGTATTTT.

This clonotype came up a few times. J is TRBJ1-2 and V is TRBV28; 8 bases agree with TRBD1. V was pared by 6 bases and J by 6 bases, with 21 bases of the junction left unmatched. The V gene's germline CDR1 is MDHEN and CDR2 SYDVKM. The CDR3 is 18 amino acids. DNA of the CDR3: TGTGCCAGCAGGACCCCCGGGACAGGCCTATATGCTATGGATGGCTACACCTTC. This gives the protein CASRTPGTGLYAMDGYTF.

Only a few counts were recorded for this clonotype. The chain carries TRBV6-1 and TRBJ2-1; 11 nucleotides agree with TRBD2. CDR1 and CDR2 (germline): MNHNS, SASEGT. With 7 bases clipped from V and 8 bases from J, the junction kept 7 bases outside the gene matches. This CDR3 is built from 14 residues. The CDR3 loop is CASTSSGRLDEQFF. The CDR3 DNA reads TGTGCCAGCACTTCTAGCGGGAGGCTCGATGAGCAGTTCTTC.

This sequence joins TRBV27 and TRBJ2-5; the D gene is possibly TRBD1 (6 bases). The CDR3 has 14 amino acids. V lost 5 bases and J 2 bases, leaving 12 bases between the germline ends. Per germline, CDR1 MNHEY and CDR2 SMNVEV (reference sequence). CDR3 bases: TGTGCCAGCAGTCAGGACAGTTTACAAGAGACCCAGTACTTC. Its protein product is CASSQDSLQETQYF.

V usage is TRBV5-4 and J usage is TRBJ2-7, with 7 bases lining up with TRBD1. Germline-derived CDR1 and CDR2 are SGHNT and YYREEE (reference sequence). The V gene end was trimmed by 0 bases and the J gene end by 7 bases; junction bases not matched to a gene: 7. The CDR3 extends over 14 amino acids. CDR3 in DNA: TGTGCCAGCAGCTTGGCCGACAGGGTAGTAGAGCAGTACTTC. The encoded protein is CASSLADRVVEQYF.

This clonotype was observed a few times. The chain has TRBV2 and TRBJ2-7; 7 bases align to TRBD2. This CDR3 has 17 amino acids. Germline CDR1 SNHLY, CDR2 FYNNEI. J lost 2 bases, V lost 0 bases, and 10 bases had no gene match. This CDR3 is CASSEAAISGYTYEQYF. CDR3 in DNA: TGTGCCAGCAGTGAAGCGGCAATTAGCGGGTACACCTACGAGCAGTACTTC.

This sequence joins TRBV20-1 and TRBJ2-3; 8 nucleotides align to TRBD2. CDR3 length: 16 residues. Germline CDR1 is DFQATT and CDR2 is SNEGSKA (reference sequence). With V trimmed by 5 bases and J by 4 bases, 14 bases remained unmatched. The CDR3 loop is CSAHGRLALSPDTQYF. The CDR3, as DNA: TGCAGTGCTCATGGTCGACTAGCGCTTTCCCCAGATACGCAGTATTTT.

The chain recombines TRBV4-1 with TRBJ1-6; 9 bases are a match to TRBD1. Per germline, CDR1 MGHRA and CDR2 YSYEKL. V shed 5 bases, J shed 6 bases, and the junction held 11 bases outside the gene matches. The length of the CDR3 is 17 residues. For the CDR3, the DNA is TGCGCCAGCAGCTACCGGGGACAGGGTAACGTTAATTCACCCCTCCACTTT. As protein: CASSYRGQGNVNSPLHF.

The chain links TRBV7-4 to TRBJ2-3; 11 nucleotides line up with TRBD2. This CDR3 has 21 residues. Germline V gene lookup returns CDR1 SGHVT and CDR2 SQSDAQ. J lost 1 base, V lost 4 bases, and 19 bases had no gene match. In nucleotides, the CDR3 is TGTGCCAGCAGCTCACCATTAACTAGCGGGGGACCCTTGGGTGGCACAGATACGCAGTATTTT. Protein: CASSSPLTSGGPLGGTDTQYF.

This clonotype was recorded a few times. The chain is built from TRBV5-5 and TRBJ1-1, with 12 bases aligning to TRBD1. Germline-derived CDR1 and CDR2 are SGHKS and YYEKEE (reference sequence). The CDR3 totals 14 residues. Trimming took 4 bases from V and 4 from J; bases not matched to a gene: 2. Written as DNA, the CDR3 is TGTGCCAGCAGCCTGGGACAGGGGGCCACTGAAGCTTTCTTT. Its translation: CASSLGQGATEAFF.

A remark on this clonotype: A read error may account for a junction end that differs from germline. The J gene is TRBJ2-1, the V gene TRBV24-1, with D possibly matching TRBD1 (6 bases). Germline CDR1 is KGHDR and CDR2 is SFDVKD. The CDR3 covers 14 residues. The CDR3 coding sequence is TGTGCCAGCAGTGATTTGTACAGGGTAAATGAGCAGTTCTTC. Translation gives CASSDLYRVNEQFF.

This clonotype was seen a few times. This chain uses TRBV7-4 with TRBJ2-7; D is perhaps TRBD2 (6 bases). Trimming took 5 bases from V and 7 from J, leaving 21 bases between them. Germline V CDR1 and CDR2: SGHVT, SQSDAQ. CDR3 size: 15 residues. This CDR3 reads CASSGATEGWREQYF. The CDR3 DNA follows: TGTGCCAGCAGCGGAGCAACGGAGGGCTGGAGGGAGCAGTACTTC.